This paragraph reports one T cell receptor beta chain. Its antigen is undetermined. TCRdb reprocessed the 5' RACE reads via MiXCR and lists one record per CDR3 protein. The sample lists about 410,000 distinct CDR3 sequences, more than 15% occurring once. The data were taken from a study of T-cell memory formation after mild COVID-19. Study-wide results and caveats: Clones contracting day 15 to 85 were balanced CD4/CD8; later expanders leaned CD4+.

The V gene end was trimmed by 7 bases and the J gene end by 4 bases; junction bases not matched to a gene: 11. Germline loops: CDR1 LNHDA, CDR2 SQIVND (reference sequence). This CDR3 contains 15 residues. The sequencing sample was made of PBMCs or a T cell subset sorted from them (not recorded which). The rearrangement links TRBV19 to TRBJ1-2; TRBD1 matches at 8 bases. This TCR derives from a young man who had mild COVID-19 (a few samples of this study predate the infection). Cell type and time point are not known. CDR3: CASKISDRASYGYTF. The CDR3, as DNA: TGTGCCAGTAAGATTTCGGACAGGGCAAGCTATGGCTACACCTTC.